This is a list of T cell receptor beta chains from one sample in a study of beta chain features in type 1 diabetes. Using immunoSEQ multiplex PCR, the repertoire was profiled, and TCRdb retains in-frame clones only, with some absent. Of under 800,000 clones in the sample, around 16% were seen once. Sequencing was performed on naive CD4+ T cells from blood. The source of these receptors is a man in his late teens or twenties in good health. The CDR3 runs from the conserved cysteine through the conserved F or W. The order of the fields is CDR3 DNA, CDR3 protein, V gene, clone size, D gene, J gene. D genes are given only for firm matches. Expanded clones get a size class; other rows say once, few or many, or leave the size out.

DNA: TGTGCCAGCAGCGTAGGGGGTTACGGACTAGCGGGAAACACCGGGGAGCTGTTTTTT
CDR3: CASSVGGYGLAGNTGELFF
V: TRBV9
size: -
D: TRBD2
J: TRBJ2-2

DNA: TGTGCCAGCAGTTTTCTAGAGACCCAGTACTTC
CDR3: CASSFLETQYF
V: TRBV7-9
size: -
D: -
J: TRBJ2-5

DNA: TGCGCCAGCAGCGCTACAGGGCTTCGCGCTTTCTTT
CDR3: CASSATGLRAFF
V: TRBV4-1
size: -
D: -
J: TRBJ1-1

DNA: TGTGCCAGCAGCTTAATTGGGCAGGGGAATACAGATACGCAGTATTTT
CDR3: CASSLIGQGNTDTQYF
V: TRBV7-3
size: few
D: -
J: TRBJ2-3

DNA: TGTGCCAGCAGCCCTACTAGGGGGGCCCAGCCCCAGCATTTT
CDR3: CASSPTRGAQPQHF
V: TRBV28
size: -
D: -
J: TRBJ1-5

DNA: TGTGCCAGCACCTCCTCGCACGGACCATACGAGCAGTACTTC
CDR3: CASTSSHGPYEQYF
V: TRBV6-5
size: -
D: -
J: TRBJ2-7

DNA: TGCGCCAGCAGCCAAGAAGCCCGGACAGGCTACGAGCAGTACTTC
CDR3: CASSQEARTGYEQYF
V: TRBV4-3
size: few
D: TRBD1
J: TRBJ2-7

DNA: TGTGCCAGCTCACCAATGGCGCCCGCTCTTTACAATGAGCAGTTCTTC
CDR3: CASSPMAPALYNEQFF
V: TRBV18
size: few
D: -
J: TRBJ2-1

DNA: TGTGCCAGCAGCCGGGGACTCCCTAATGAGCAGTTCTTC
CDR3: CASSRGLPNEQFF
V: TRBV7-3
size: -
D: -
J: TRBJ2-1

DNA: TGTGCCAGCAGCTTAGCTCATGGGGCAAACACTGAAGCTTTCTTT
CDR3: CASSLAHGANTEAFF
V: TRBV7-2
size: -
D: -
J: TRBJ1-1

DNA: TGTGCCAGCAGCCCCAACTACGGGACCACCGGGGAGCTGTTTTTT
CDR3: CASSPNYGTTGELFF
V: TRBV16
size: -
D: -
J: TRBJ2-2

DNA: TGTGCCAGCAGCTTATCTCCCCGGACTAGCGGGGCAGAGCAGTTCTTC
CDR3: CASSLSPRTSGAEQFF
V: TRBV7-3
size: -
D: TRBD2
J: TRBJ2-1

DNA: TGTGCCAGCAGCGTAGGGCAGTTGGGCGGGCAAGAGACCCAGTACTTC
CDR3: CASSVGQLGGQETQYF
V: TRBV9
size: few
D: -
J: TRBJ2-5

DNA: TGTGCCAGCAGTTCTCAAGGACACAACACCGGGGAGCTGTTTTTT
CDR3: CASSSQGHNTGELFF
V: TRBV6-6
size: few
D: -
J: TRBJ2-2

DNA: TGTGCCAGCTCAACAGACAGGAGGTCCCATGGCTACACCTTC
CDR3: CASSTDRRSHGYTF
V: TRBV18
size: few
D: -
J: TRBJ1-2

DNA: TGTGCCAGCAGCTTATCCCAAGCGGGGGGGCGGGAGACCCAGTACTTC
CDR3: CASSLSQAGGRETQYF
V: TRBV7-8
size: -
D: TRBD2
J: TRBJ2-5

DNA: TGCGCCAGCAGCCCCGGACTAGCGGAGGTGACCTACAATGAGCAGTTCTTC
CDR3: CASSPGLAEVTYNEQFF
V: TRBV5-1
size: few
D: TRBD2
J: TRBJ2-1

DNA: TGTGCCACCAGCAGAGATGGCGGGAGGACGTACGAGCAGTACTTC
CDR3: CATSRDGGRTYEQYF
V: TRBV15
size: -
D: TRBD2
J: TRBJ2-7

DNA: TGTGCCAGCAGCAATCCGGGCCCCCTCAACTACGAGCAGTACTTC
CDR3: CASSNPGPLNYEQYF
V: TRBV4-2
size: -
D: -
J: TRBJ2-7

DNA: TGTGCCAGCAGTGATCCCCCGGGACAGGGTGACACCGGGGAGCTGTTTTTT
CDR3: CASSDPPGQGDTGELFF
V: TRBV25-1
size: few
D: TRBD1
J: TRBJ2-2

DNA: TGTGCCAGCTCACCCTCGCTTGGAGCGGGGGGTTTAGAGACCCAGTACTTC
CDR3: CASSPSLGAGGLETQYF
V: TRBV18
size: few
D: TRBD2
J: TRBJ2-5

DNA: TGCGCCAGCAGCTGGCTGACAGGTCCCTACGAGCAGTACTTC
CDR3: CASSWLTGPYEQYF
V: TRBV5-1
size: few
D: -
J: TRBJ2-7

DNA: TGTGCCAGCAGCGTGGGGGTGCTAGCGGGAGGGAACACCGGGGAGCTGTTTTTT
CDR3: CASSVGVLAGGNTGELFF
V: TRBV9
size: -
D: TRBD2
J: TRBJ2-2

DNA: TGTGCCAGCAGTTCACAGGGTCTGGGATCTGGAAACACCATATATTTT
CDR3: CASSSQGLGSGNTIYF
V: TRBV28
size: -
D: -
J: TRBJ1-3

DNA: TGTGCCAGCAGCTTAGGTCGAGGGGACTATGGCTACACCTTC
CDR3: CASSLGRGDYGYTF
V: TRBV7-2
size: -
D: -
J: TRBJ1-2

DNA: TGTGCCAGCAGTTACTCGGAGAGGGGCGGCCACGAGCAGTACTTC
CDR3: CASSYSERGGHEQYF
V: TRBV6-6
size: -
D: -
J: TRBJ2-7

DNA: TGTGCCAGTCGAGGACTAGCAGACACCTCCGAGCAGTACTTC
CDR3: CASRGLADTSEQYF
V: TRBV19
size: -
D: TRBD2
J: TRBJ2-7

DNA: TGTGCCAGCAGTTTCATGGGGCTTGTAAAGACCCAGTACTTC
CDR3: CASSFMGLVKTQYF
V: TRBV28
size: -
D: -
J: TRBJ2-5

DNA: TGTGCCAGCAGCCTTGGACAAACAGAGGGTTCACCCCTCCACTTT
CDR3: CASSLGQTEGSPLHF
V: TRBV7-2
size: -
D: -
J: TRBJ1-6

DNA: TGTGCCGGTGATACGCAGTATTTT
CDR3: CAGDTQYF
V: TRBV7-9
size: many
D: -
J: TRBJ2-3

DNA: TGCGCCAGCAGCGTACAGGGAGCCAAAAACATTCAGTACTTC
CDR3: CASSVQGAKNIQYF
V: TRBV4-1
size: few
D: -
J: TRBJ2-4

DNA: TGTGCCAGCTCACCACTCCAGACGGAGTTGAGTGGCTACACCTTC
CDR3: CASSPLQTELSGYTF
V: TRBV18
size: -
D: -
J: TRBJ1-2

DNA: TGTGCCAGCAGCTTAATGCGACTAGGGGACCGTGAGCAGTTCTTC
CDR3: CASSLMRLGDREQFF
V: TRBV7-9
size: -
D: -
J: TRBJ2-1

DNA: TGCAGTGCTAGGGGTACGGACAGGCTCTTC
CDR3: CSARGTDRLF
V: TRBV20-1
size: few
D: TRBD1
J: TRBJ1-2

DNA: TGTGCCAGCAGTTACGAGCTCATAAGGGGCACGACTGAAGCTTTCTTT
CDR3: CASSYELIRGTTEAFF
V: TRBV6-5
size: few
D: -
J: TRBJ1-1

DNA: TGTGCCAGCAAACCCCGGGACACAGGATTCGAGCAGTACTTC
CDR3: CASKPRDTGFEQYF
V: TRBV9
size: -
D: -
J: TRBJ2-7

DNA: TGCGCCAGCAGGCCGGGACAGAACTACGAGCAGTACTTC
CDR3: CASRPGQNYEQYF
V: TRBV5-1
size: -
D: TRBD1
J: TRBJ2-7

DNA: TGCAGCGTTGAAGATGCGAGAGGTCAGCCCCAGCATTTT
CDR3: CSVEDARGQPQHF
V: TRBV29-1
size: few
D: -
J: TRBJ1-5

DNA: TGCGCCAGCACGAGACAGGGAGCGAACACTGAAGCTTTCTTT
CDR3: CASTRQGANTEAFF
V: TRBV5-1
size: -
D: TRBD1
J: TRBJ1-1

DNA: TGTGCCAGCTCACCACAGCGCCAGGTATATGGCTACACCTTC
CDR3: CASSPQRQVYGYTF
V: TRBV18
size: -
D: -
J: TRBJ1-2

DNA: TGTGCCAGTAGACTCGATCCGGGGGTCTATGGCTACACCTTC
CDR3: CASRLDPGVYGYTF
V: TRBV7-2
size: -
D: -
J: TRBJ1-2

DNA: TGTGCCAGCAGCAAAGGTCGAGAACAAGAGACCCAGTACTTC
CDR3: CASSKGREQETQYF
V: TRBV21-1
size: few
D: -
J: TRBJ2-5

DNA: TGTGCCAGTAGAATGATGGCCGGGACAGGCTATGAAAAACTGTTTTTT
CDR3: CASRMMAGTGYEKLFF
V: TRBV27
size: -
D: TRBD1
J: TRBJ1-4

DNA: TGTGCCAGCGGGACAAAAGACAATCAGCCCCAGCATTTT
CDR3: CASGTKDNQPQHF
V: TRBV27
size: -
D: -
J: TRBJ1-5

DNA: TGCAGCGTTAGGGAGAACACTGAAGCTTTCTTT
CDR3: CSVRENTEAFF
V: TRBV29-1
size: -
D: -
J: TRBJ1-1

DNA: TGCGCCAGCAGCCGGGAGGTAAGGGATCAGCCCCAGCATTTT
CDR3: CASSREVRDQPQHF
V: TRBV4-1
size: -
D: -
J: TRBJ1-5

DNA: TGTGCCAGCAGCTCAGGGGCGGGGAACACCGGGGAGCTGTTTTTT
CDR3: CASSSGAGNTGELFF
V: TRBV6-5
size: -
D: -
J: TRBJ2-2

DNA: TGTGCCATCAGTTCAAGGCAAAATACCTACGAGCAGTACTTC
CDR3: CAISSRQNTYEQYF
V: TRBV10-3
size: many
D: -
J: TRBJ2-7

DNA: TGTGCCAGCAGAATAAATTACGAGCAGTACTTC
CDR3: CASRINYEQYF
V: TRBV27
size: -
D: -
J: TRBJ2-7

DNA: TGTGCCAGCAGCCAAGATACAGCTGGGGAGCGTCATGGCTACACCTTC
CDR3: CASSQDTAGERHGYTF
V: TRBV14
size: -
D: -
J: TRBJ1-2

DNA: TGTGCCAGCAGCTTGGTGATTAACTATGGCTACACCTTC
CDR3: CASSLVINYGYTF
V: TRBV7-9
size: -
D: -
J: TRBJ1-2

DNA: TGTGCCAGCAGTTTAGGAGTAGCGGGATACTACAATGAGCAGTTCTTC
CDR3: CASSLGVAGYYNEQFF
V: TRBV27
size: -
D: TRBD2
J: TRBJ2-1

DNA: TGTGCCAGCAGCCTATTTGGACAGACCAGAGGGGAGCTGTTTTTT
CDR3: CASSLFGQTRGELFF
V: TRBV7-8
size: few
D: -
J: TRBJ2-2